This TCR beta chain was sequenced for a study of T-cell memory formation after mild COVID-19. Study information: TCR clusters largely stayed donor specific.

Via MiXCR, TCRdb re-called the 5' RACE reads, giving one row per CDR3 protein. The sample holds about 250,000 distinct CDR3 sequences, 18% seen once. This CDR3 region has 15 residues. J was trimmed by 2 bases and V by 0 bases; bases with no gene match: 5. The germline V gene encodes CDR1 SGHRS and CDR2 YFSETQ. This receptor was obtained from a man aged 18-30 years who had mild COVID-19 (a few samples of this study predate the infection). Cell type and time point are not known. The sequencing sample was made of PBMCs or a T cell subset sorted from them (not recorded which). The gene calls are TRBV5-1 and TRBJ2-7; 7 bases align to TRBD2. The CDR3 loop reads CASSLGGRDAYEQYV. CDR3 nucleotides: TGCGCCAGCAGCTTGGGAGGGAGGGATGCCTACGAGCAGTACGTC.